The 8 T cell receptor beta chains below all came from one sample that was sequenced in a study of shared T cell receptors in the human thymus (dated by TCRdb to the early 2020s). Receptor libraries were prepared by the immunoSEQ multiplex PCR assay. TCRdb took this table from immuneACCESS and kept in-frame rearrangements with V and J called. Such tables lack part of the clones; where checked against another copy, unresolved V genes explain under half of the gap, and the rest is unexplained. The sample records about 660,000 clones, approximately 87% of which are singletons. The ten largest clones represent approximately 0.0097% of the sample. A further study also used this sample, focusing on human thymus T cells.

Sequenced sample: thymocytes. These TCRs come from a boy under two years old with a congenital heart defect. Donor details come from another sample of the same person, matched by shared clones.

The table lists this clone with a count of one. The chain links TRBV30 to TRBJ1-3; D remains ambiguous. The V end lost 4 bases, the J end lost 3 bases, and 4 bases lay between the germline ends. The CDR3 extends over 11 amino acids. Germline V gene sequence: CDR1 GTSNPN, CDR2 SVGIG (reference sequence). CDR3 sequence reads: CAWIHGNTIYF. CDR3 nucleotide sequence: TGTGCCTGGATTCATGGAAACACCATATATTTT.

The DNA for the CDR3 is TGTGCCAGCAGTTTGAGGGTCCCGGACGGAAAACTGTTTTTT. It codes for CASSLRVPDGKLFF. V gene TRBV28 combines with J gene TRBJ1-4; no clear D gene. The CDR3 is 14 residues long. V shed 3 bases and J shed 10 bases, with 15 bases lying between them. CDR1 is MDHEN, CDR2 SYDVKM, per germline.

The chain employs TRBV28 and TRBJ1-5; D gene unclear. V lost 5 bases, J lost 2 bases, and 19 bases lay in between. The CDR3 has 17 amino acids. Germline V lookup: CDR1 MDHEN, CDR2 SYDVKM. CDR3 sequence (DNA): TGTGCCAGCAGTCCCACGTTGATTCCCCAGGGCAATCAGCCCCAGCATTTT. This encodes CASSPTLIPQGNQPQHF.

The chain employs TRBV9 and TRBJ2-7; no clear D gene. Trimming pared 0 bases from V and 6 bases from J, leaving 16 bases between. The CDR3 totals 15 residues. Looked up from germline, CDR1 is SGDLS and CDR2 is YYNGEE. The CDR3 here is CASSVEARPPSEQYF. Here the CDR3 DNA reads TGTGCCAGCAGCGTAGAAGCGAGGCCTCCGTCCGAGCAGTACTTC.

Comment on this clone: The sample holds other DNA sequences that translate to the same CDR3. The V and J genes are TRBV4-1 and TRBJ1-1; 8 positions match TRBD1. V lost 4 bases to trimming and J lost 5 bases; unmatched junction nucleotides: 6. The CDR3 totals 14 residues. Germline V CDR1 and CDR2: MGHRA, YSYEKL. CDR3 sequence: CASSPQGAWTEAFF. The CDR3, as DNA: TGCGCCAGCAGCCCCCAGGGGGCGTGGACTGAAGCTTTCTTT.

CDR3 DNA: TGCGCCAGCAGCCAAGAACCTTCAGGTAATAGCAATCAGCCCCAGCATTTT. Translation gives CASSQEPSGNSNQPQHF. The rearrangement joins TRBV4-1 to TRBJ1-5; D uncertain. The CDR3 is 17 residues long. Between the trimmed V and J ends, which lost 0 bases and 0 bases, there was a span of 12 bases. CDR1 is MGHRA and CDR2 is YSYEKL in the germline V gene.

This clone was seen just once. The chain has TRBV6-5 and TRBJ2-5; D is perhaps TRBD1 (6 bases). Germline values: CDR1 MNHEY, CDR2 SVGAGI. The length of the CDR3 is 13 residues. Trimming took 5 bases from V and 2 from J, leaving 9 bases between them. CDR3 bases: TGTGCCAGCAGTACAGGGCGGCAAGAGACCCAGTACTTC. Amino acid sequence: CASSTGRQETQYF.

This chain joins TRBV13 and TRBJ1-1, with 9 bases aligning to TRBD1. The CDR3 spans 19 residues. CDR1 and CDR2 (germline): PRHDT, FYEKMQ (reference sequence). With V trimmed by 2 bases and J by 5 bases, 18 bases remained unmatched. The CDR3: CASSLSVPKGTGMGTEAFF. Here the CDR3 DNA reads TGTGCCAGCAGCTTATCGGTGCCAAAAGGGACAGGGATGGGGACTGAAGCTTTCTTT.